Listed below are T cell receptor beta chains from one sample, sequenced in a study of blood T cell repertoires in COVID-19. Clones were sequenced by immunoSEQ multiplex PCR, and TCRdb holds only the in-frame ones, with some missing. The table has fewer than 300,000 clones, about 90% seen once; the top ten hold approximately 2.2%. Sequences were obtained from peripheral blood. Receptors originate from a woman between 50 and 59 years old with acute or convalescent COVID-19. CDR3s include the opening cysteine and the closing phenylalanine or tryptophan. The D gene is left open where the match is weak. The listing skips clone size in some rows; elsewhere it reads once, few, many or a size class.

v_gene	j_gene	abundance	d_gene	CDR3nt	CDR3aa
TRBV6-6	TRBJ1-1	.	TRBD1	TGTGCCAGCAGTTACGCCGGGACAGGGAACACTGAAGCTTTCTTT	CASSYAGTGNTEAFF
TRBV5-4	TRBJ1-3	.	.	TGTGCCAGCAGCCCGGGGGTCGAACGCTCTGGAAACACCATATATTTT	CASSPGVERSGNTIYF
TRBV2	TRBJ2-2	.	TRBD2	TGTGCCAGCAGGTTAGCGGGAGATGCCGGGGAGCTGTTTTTT	CASRLAGDAGELFF
TRBV7-2	TRBJ2-5	.	TRBD2	TGTGCCAGCAGCTTACAAGCGGGGAGGGGAATCCAAGAGACCCAGTACTTC	CASSLQAGRGIQETQYF
TRBV9	TRBJ2-6	few	TRBD1	TGTGCCAGCAGCGTGGCAACAGGGGCTGGGGCCAACGTCCTGACTTTC	CASSVATGAGANVLTF
TRBV9	TRBJ2-5	few	.	TGTGCCAGCAGCGTAGGGGCCCATCAAGAGACCCAGTACTTC	CASSVGAHQETQYF
TRBV28	TRBJ1-1	once	.	TGTGCCAGCAGTTCCTACACAGGGAACACTGAAGCTTTCTTT	CASSSYTGNTEAFF
TRBV27	TRBJ2-1	.	TRBD1	TGTGCCAGCAGTTTCGGGACAGTATACAATGAGCAGTTCTTC	CASSFGTVYNEQFF
TRBV29-1	TRBJ2-5	.	.	TGCAGCGTTGACCGCGAGGTGAGGGAAGGGACCCAGTACTTC	CSVDREVREGTQYF
TRBV7-9	TRBJ1-6	few	.	TGTGCCAGCAGCTTGGCAATTTCACCCCTCCACTTT	CASSLAISPLHF
TRBV24-1	TRBJ1-1	few	TRBD1	TGTGCCACCAGTGACCGGGGACAGGTTAAAGCTTTCTTT	CATSDRGQVKAFF